Reported below is one T cell receptor (beta chain). Its antigen is currently unknown. The data were taken from a study of cytomegalovirus exposure and HLA in healthy donors. Study-wide points: Per a later analysis, about 15,000 TCR beta sequences showed association with HLA alleles at 0.05 false discovery rate.

In the PCR, 60 Vbeta and 13 Jbeta primers were used. Clones were sequenced by immunoSEQ multiplex PCR, and TCRdb holds only the in-frame ones, with some missing. The sample carries about 160,000 clones, approximately 80% recorded once. Germline V gene sequence: CDR1 MGHDK, CDR2 SYGVNS. The CDR3 loop spans 15 amino acids. J gave up 5 bases and V 8 bases, and 13 bases lay outside the gene matches. The V call is TRBV25-1, the J call TRBJ2-7, with 9 bases fitting TRBD2. Sequenced input: PBMCs. This sequence originates from a male donor in good health and CMV-seropositive. The DNA for the CDR3 is TGTGCCAGCGAAGCGGCGGGAGGGGGTCGGAACGAGCAGTACTTC. This sequence encodes CASEAAGGGRNEQYF.